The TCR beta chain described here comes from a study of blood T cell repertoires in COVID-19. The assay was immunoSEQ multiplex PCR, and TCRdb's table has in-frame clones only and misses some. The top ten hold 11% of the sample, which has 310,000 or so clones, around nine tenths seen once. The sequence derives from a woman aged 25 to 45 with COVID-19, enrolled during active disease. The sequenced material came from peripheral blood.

CDR3 coding DNA: TGCGCCAGCTCAATAGGGACAGGGGTTAATTCACCCCTCCACTTT. This sequence encodes CASSIGTGVNSPLHF. This chain connects TRBV10-2 to TRBJ1-6, with 10 bases identical to TRBD1. This CDR3 comprises 15 residues. Germline values: CDR1 WSHSY, CDR2 SAAADI. After removal of 8 bases from V and 6 bases from J, the junction contained 7 bases not matched to a gene.